This T cell receptor beta chain derives from a study of blood T cell repertoires in COVID-19. Study-wide context: The study drew acute and convalescent COVID-19 samples from the United States, Italy and Spain. PBMCs, B-cell-depleted T cells, or T cells provided the cDNA or gDNA that made up the material.

The table came from immunoSEQ multiplex PCR; TCRdb's copy has only in-frame clones and leaves some out. The data hold hundreds of thousands of clones, with around 90% observed a single time. With 5 bases removed from V and 3 bases from J, the gap between germline ends came to 17 bases. Per the germline V gene, CDR1 is SGHTA and CDR2 is FQGNSA. The CDR3 is 15 amino acids. The sequenced sample was peripheral blood. This chain links TRBV7-2 with TRBJ2-7; possibly TRBD2 for D (5 bases). This receptor was identified in a man aged 18 to 29 with active or convalescent COVID-19. The CDR3, as DNA: TGTGCCAGCAGCCCGGACCGGGGAGCAGACTACGAGCAGTACTTC. It translates to CASSPDRGADYEQYF.